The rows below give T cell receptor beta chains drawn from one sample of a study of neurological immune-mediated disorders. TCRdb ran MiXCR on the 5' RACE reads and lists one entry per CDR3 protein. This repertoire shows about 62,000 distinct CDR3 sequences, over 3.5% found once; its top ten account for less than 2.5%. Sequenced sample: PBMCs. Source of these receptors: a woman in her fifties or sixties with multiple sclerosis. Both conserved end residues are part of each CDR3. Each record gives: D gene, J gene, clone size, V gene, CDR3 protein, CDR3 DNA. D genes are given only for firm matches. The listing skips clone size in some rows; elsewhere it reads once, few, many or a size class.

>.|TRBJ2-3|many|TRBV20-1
CSAREVDGGTDTQYF
TGCAGTGCTAGAGAGGTGGATGGGGGCACAGATACGCAGTATTTT
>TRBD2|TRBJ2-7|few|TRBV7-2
CASSGSSGRRSEQYF
TGTGCCAGCAGCGGAAGTAGCGGGAGACGTTCCGAGCAGTACTTC
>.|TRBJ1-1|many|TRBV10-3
CAIRGPTEDF
TGTGCCATCAGGGGACCTACAGAGGACTTT
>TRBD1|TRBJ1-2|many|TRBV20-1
CSARARVVTGQGTHGYTF
TGCAGTGCTAGAGCTAGAGTCGTAACGGGACAGGGGACGCATGGCTACACCTTC
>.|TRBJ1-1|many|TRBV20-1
CSASEQGNTEAFF
TGCAGTGCGTCGGAACAGGGGAACACTGAAGCTTTCTTT
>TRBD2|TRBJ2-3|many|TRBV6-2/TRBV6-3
CASSQGLAGGEDTQYF
TGTGCCAGCAGCCAAGGACTAGCGGGAGGAGAAGATACGCAGTATTTT
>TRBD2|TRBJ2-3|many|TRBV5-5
CASSLIIWTSGGRSTDTQYF
TGTGCCAGCAGCTTGATAATCTGGACTAGCGGGGGTAGGAGCACAGATACGCAGTATTTT
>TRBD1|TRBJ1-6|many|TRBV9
CASSSTGVSPLHF
TGTGCCAGCAGCTCGACAGGGGTGTCACCCCTCCACTTT
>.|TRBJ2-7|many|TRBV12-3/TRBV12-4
CASSGTNYEQYF
TGTGCCAGCAGTGGAACAAACTACGAGCAGTACTTC
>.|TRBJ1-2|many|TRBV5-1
CASSTGGLYGYTF
TGCGCCAGCAGCACGGGGGGTCTCTATGGCTACACCTTC
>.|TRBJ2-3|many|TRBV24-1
CATSGRASTDTQYF
TGTGCCACCAGTGGGAGAGCGAGCACAGATACGCAGTATTTT
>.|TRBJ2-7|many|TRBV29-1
CSVEDSRGFEDEQYF
TGCAGCGTTGAAGATTCACGGGGTTTTGAAGACGAGCAGTACTTC
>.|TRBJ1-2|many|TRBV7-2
CASSLGEAGRDGYTF
TGTGCCAGCAGCTTAGGCGAGGCAGGGAGGGATGGCTACACCTTC
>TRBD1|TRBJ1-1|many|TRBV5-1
CASSLDGGGGVPEAFF
TGCGCCAGCAGCTTGGATGGAGGGGGCGGTGTTCCTGAAGCTTTCTTT
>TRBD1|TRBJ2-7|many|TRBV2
CASRDPGQVYEQYF
TGTGCCAGCAGGGATCCGGGACAGGTCTACGAGCAGTACTTC
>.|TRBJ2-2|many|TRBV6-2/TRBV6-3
CASSYDVTGELFF
TGTGCCAGCAGTTACGACGTAACCGGGGAGCTGTTTTTT
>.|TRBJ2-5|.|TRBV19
CASSNSFQETQYF
TGTGCCAGTAGTAACAGTTTCCAAGAGACCCAGTACTTC
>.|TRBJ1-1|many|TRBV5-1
CASRDSMNTEAFF
TGCGCCAGCAGGGACAGCATGAACACTGAAGCTTTCTTT
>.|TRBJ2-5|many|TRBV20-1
CSATPGYQETQYF
TGCAGTGCTACTCCAGGGTACCAAGAGACCCAGTACTTC
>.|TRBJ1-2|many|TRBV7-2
CASSLTDSRLYGYTF
TGTGCCAGCAGCTTAACAGACAGCCGCCTTTATGGCTACACCTTC
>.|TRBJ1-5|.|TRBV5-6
CASSHGPQPQNF
TGTGCCAGCAGCCACGGACCTCAGCCCCAGAATTTT
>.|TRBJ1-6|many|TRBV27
CASSLRTNSPLHF
TGTGCCAGCAGTTTACGGACAAACTCACCCCTCCACTTT
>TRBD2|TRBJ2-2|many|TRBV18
CASSPGLAGAGELFF
TGTGCCAGCTCACCAGGTCTAGCGGGAGCCGGGGAGCTGTTTTTT
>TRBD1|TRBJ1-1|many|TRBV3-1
CASSQGTGLFGEAFF
TGTGCCAGCAGCCAAGGGACAGGGTTGTTCGGTGAAGCTTTCTTT
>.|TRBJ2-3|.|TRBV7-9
CASSFGTTDTQYF
TGTGCCAGCAGCTTCGGGACCACAGATACGCAGTATTTT
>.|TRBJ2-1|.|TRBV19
CASSDWSFYNEQFF
TGTGCCAGTTCCGACTGGAGCTTCTACAATGAGCAGTTCTTC
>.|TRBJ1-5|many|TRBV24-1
CATSERQGNQPQHF
TGTGCCACCAGTGAAAGACAGGGCAATCAGCCCCAGCATTTT
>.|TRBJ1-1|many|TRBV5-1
CASSTQGGSTEAFF
TGCGCCAGCAGCACCCAAGGAGGGAGCACTGAAGCTTTCTTT